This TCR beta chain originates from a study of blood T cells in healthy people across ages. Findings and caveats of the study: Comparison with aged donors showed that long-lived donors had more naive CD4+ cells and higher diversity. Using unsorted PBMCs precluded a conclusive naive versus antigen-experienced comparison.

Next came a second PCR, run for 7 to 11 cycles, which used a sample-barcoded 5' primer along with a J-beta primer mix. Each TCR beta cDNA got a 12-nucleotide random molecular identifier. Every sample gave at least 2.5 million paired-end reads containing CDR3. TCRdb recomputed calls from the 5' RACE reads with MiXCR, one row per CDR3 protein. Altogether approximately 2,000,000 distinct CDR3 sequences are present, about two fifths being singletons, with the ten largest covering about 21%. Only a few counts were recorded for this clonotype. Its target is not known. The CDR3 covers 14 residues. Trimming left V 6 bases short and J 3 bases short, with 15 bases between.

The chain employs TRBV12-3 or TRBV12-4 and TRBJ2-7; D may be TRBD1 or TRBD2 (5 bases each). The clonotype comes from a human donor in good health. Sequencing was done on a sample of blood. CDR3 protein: CASSPSGRFYEQYF. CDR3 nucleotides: TGTGCCAGCAGCCCCTCGGGACGGTTCTACGAGCAGTACTTC.